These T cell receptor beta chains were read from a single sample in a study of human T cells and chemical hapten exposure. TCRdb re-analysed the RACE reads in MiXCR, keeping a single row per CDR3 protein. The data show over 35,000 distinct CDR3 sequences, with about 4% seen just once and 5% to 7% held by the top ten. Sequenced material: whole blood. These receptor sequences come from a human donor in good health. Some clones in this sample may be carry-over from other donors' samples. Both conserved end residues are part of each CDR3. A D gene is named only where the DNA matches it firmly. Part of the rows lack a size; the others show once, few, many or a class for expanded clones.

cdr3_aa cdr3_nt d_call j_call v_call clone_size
CASRNAGDRGGAGGYTF TGTGCCAGCAGGAACGCCGGGGACAGGGGAGGAGCAGGAGGCTACACCTTC TRBD1 TRBJ1-2 TRBV6-6 few
CASSLLHGVAGAWTGELFF TGTGCCAGCAGTTTATTGCACGGCGTAGCGGGAGCGTGGACCGGGGAGCTGTTTTTT TRBD2 TRBJ2-2 TRBV28 many
CSVELGNIKAFF TGCAGCGTTGAATTAGGGAATATAAAAGCTTTCTTT . TRBJ1-1 TRBV29-1 few
CASSLRLAGDKTDTQYF TGTGCCAGCAGTTTAAGGCTAGCGGGAGATAAGACAGATACGCAGTATTTT TRBD2 TRBJ2-3 TRBV28 many
CSADSGTGFDTEAFF TGCAGTGCTGATTCCGGGACAGGATTTGACACTGAAGCTTTCTTT TRBD1 TRBJ1-1 TRBV20-1 .
CASRGVGGGEQFF TGTGCCAGCAGGGGGGTGGGAGGAGGTGAGCAGTTCTTC . TRBJ2-1 TRBV3-1 .
CASSLSLAEETQYF TGCGCCAGCAGCTTGAGTCTAGCGGAAGAGACCCAGTACTTC TRBD2 TRBJ2-5 TRBV5-1 many
CASRANRGNNSPLHF TGTGCCAGCAGGGCTAACAGGGGCAATAATTCACCCCTCCACTTT TRBD1 TRBJ1-6 TRBV13 many
CASNTFGSGTGELFF TGCGCCAGCAACACCTTCGGCTCGGGCACCGGGGAGCTGTTTTTT . TRBJ2-2 TRBV4-1 many
CASSKRGAGLRPEAFF TGTGCCAGCTCAAAAAGGGGGGCAGGGTTGCGTCCTGAAGCTTTCTTT . TRBJ1-1 TRBV28 many
CASSADREVRGETQYF TGTGCCAGCAGTGCGGACAGGGAAGTTCGGGGAGAGACCCAGTACTTC TRBD1 TRBJ2-5 TRBV6-1 few
CASSYYRESTEAFF TGTGCCAGCAGCTATTACAGGGAGAGCACTGAAGCTTTCTTT . TRBJ1-1 TRBV5-5 many